The entry below gives a single T cell receptor beta chain sequence along with its context. In this sample, this clone turned up a few times. This receptor's antigen is unknown. Base qualities are not provided; no much larger clone lies one nucleotide away. From a lookup of the germline V gene, CDR1 and CDR2 are MNHNS and SASEGT. Trimmed from V: 8 bases; trimmed from J: 4 bases; junction bases lacking a gene match: 9. Including cysteine and phenylalanine, the CDR3 has 14 amino acids. The only DNA kept is the CDR3, 42 bases in frame from the first base. This sample was included in a study of cytomegalovirus exposure and HLA in healthy donors (dated by TCRdb to 2017 to 2019). Some background on the complete study: An earlier analysis of approximately 640 of the donors reported about 250 Gb of sequence data and about 100 million unique TCR beta sequences from 190 million or so T cells. Approximately 300 gigabases of sequencing data and around 80 million unique TCR sequences made up an early release that covered 500 to 700 HLA-typed donors. Of the roughly 400 genotyped donors, 65% to 90% were placed in the genetic ancestry cluster associated with self-reported Caucasian donors. The study aimed to test whether signatures of past pathogen exposure could be identified by cataloging public T cell receptors. Using immunosequencing, the study profiled T cell repertoires from about 620 subjects and related those repertoires to cytomegalovirus serostatus. Besides the first cohort of some 670 subjects, a separate validation cohort made up of some 110 different subjects was used. High-throughput TCR immunosequencing, statistical association of individual TCRs with disease status, and machine learning were combined to predict cytomegalovirus infection status. A later analysis re-examined previously published TCR beta repertoires from several hundred donors and added high-resolution HLA genotyping to investigate patterns of TCR occurrence. In the later analysis, no new phenotypic data were used to find candidate immune exposures; instead, reliance was placed on TCR beta sequences and their occurrence across donors. To decide whether each TCR beta V gene segment behaved as functional or pseudogenic, an earlier analysis of approximately 620 of the donors relied on high-throughput TCR beta sequencing. Alongside the repertoire data, information on donor age, sex, ethnicity and CMV serostatus was compiled. A later genetic analysis used genome-wide SNP genotypes for about three fifths of the 666 donors, treating that subset as a discovery cohort. Every repertoire in the discovery cohort had been generated on one and the same sequencing platform. Class I and class II HLA loci were covered by the typing at four-digit resolution. Typing coverage differed by locus: A, B, C, DRB1 and DQB1 were typed in roughly 620-630 donors, DQA1 in about 500, DPA1 in over 600, and DPB1 in 400 to 480. Roughly 5 DR-DQ haplotypes were treated as single units for association and clustering because of strong linkage in the cohort. On average, around 240,000 unique TCR beta nucleotide sequences were sequenced per donor among 398 genotyped donors of the cohort, with roughly 18% of those sequences being non-productive. General study outcomes and caveats: When HLA alleles, especially DR and DQ, strongly co-occurred, TCR associations were difficult to assign to individual alleles. An earlier analysis of approximately 600 of the donors showed that most TCR beta V segments appeared in productive rearrangements either about 90% or about 30% of the time, which broadly matched IMGT annotations. Several of the top co-occurrence clusters appeared to be linked to parvovirus B19, influenza, CMV and Epstein-Barr virus, according to a later analysis. In this cohort, only TCR beta chains were sequenced, and detectable features were limited by the absence of alpha or paired-chain data. The study listed 150 to 200 TCR beta chains as associated with cytomegalovirus. Across donors, most TCR sequences were observed very rarely, whereas some public TCRs were present in many individuals. In a later analysis, most CMV-associated TCR beta chains were found to appear HLA-restricted, with HLA associations seemingly driven largely by CMV exposure. A further reported finding was that TCR beta sequences accurately predicted the HLA-A and HLA-B alleles for most subjects in the first cohort. In a later analysis, the rate of TCR association differed among HLA loci, with DRB1 alleles having the most associated TCRs and HLA-C alleles having the fewest. Because the 87-base-pair reads could not distinguish some IMGT-functional V segments, including TRBV6-2 and TRBV6-3, those segments were excluded. Compared with equally common non-associated chains, HLA-associated TCR beta chains in a later analysis were more clonally expanded and had lower generation probabilities. Linkage disequilibrium might explain the correlated functional status among segregating V segments, but an unknown experimental factor could not be excluded. A group of highly shared sequence variants was considered likely to be a technical artifact of the sequencing pipeline. In a later analysis, over 15,000 TCR beta sequences were associated with specific HLA alleles at a false discovery rate of 0.05. A later genetic analysis associated a missense DCLRE1C variant with V-gene and J-gene trimming of TCR beta chains, and an independent cohort replicated the association. Immune exposure information for the cohort was limited to CMV serostatus. Because counts were too low, roughly 16 rarely observed V segments, including chromosome 9 orphons, were left out of the earlier analysis of 587 of the donors. Presence/absence analyses assumed roughly uniform sequencing depth across donors, an assumption that may not hold. Because HLA typing was unavailable for some donors at each locus, only the typed subset was used in association tests. The authors suggested that the approach could potentially be generalized to other disease states and immunological phenotypes. In both the original and validation cohorts, the classifier was reported to diagnose cytomegalovirus status with high specificity and sensitivity. In a later genetic analysis, fewer N-insertions in productive TCRs were reported among donors in an Asian-associated ancestry cluster than the approximately 630-donor mean. A few of the identified cytomegalovirus-associated TCR beta chains were confirmed in vitro to be specific for cytomegalovirus antigens.

Library generation was performed with the immunoSEQ multiplex PCR assay. For the multiplex PCR, a mixture combining 60 forward primers for TCR Vbeta segments and 13 reverse primers for TCR Jbeta segments was used. The CDR3 region of rearranged TCR beta genes was amplified from genomic DNA with a multiplex PCR assay. Amplified TCR beta libraries were sequenced as 87-base-pair reads on the Illumina HiSeq System. In the original analysis: A later analysis tallied 75 million to 85 million unique TCR beta chains across the 666 repertoires, and some 10 million of those chains were shared by two or more donors. A nearest-neighbor algorithm error-corrected the raw reads and collapsed the reads into unique sequences, merging closely related sequences to remove PCR and sequencing errors. To assign V, D and J gene segments, CDR3 sequences were aligned to IMGT reference sequences. For a sequence to be retained, a match of at least six nucleotides to both a V gene segment and a J gene segment was required. A rearrangement counted as productive if the CDR3 had no stop codons and remained in frame with V and J, and every other rearrangement counted as non-productive. CDR3 was defined according to IMGT convention as the region running from the second conserved V-encoded cysteine to the conserved J-encoded phenylalanine. Sequences without an unambiguous match to a single V gene segment were excluded from the earlier analysis of about 630 of the donors. In an earlier analysis of some 590 of the donors, a V segment was called functional when productive rearrangements were above 56.7%, and segregating when the standard deviation between donors exceeded 5%. To diagnose cytomegalovirus status from the catalog of TCR beta chain sequences, a statistical classification framework was built. A later analysis assigned V and J genes by comparing TCR nucleotide sequences with IMGT/GENE-DB human TR gene sequences. In a later analysis, CDR3 sequences and most-parsimonious VDJ recombination scenarios were assigned using the TCRdist pipeline. A later analysis defined each TCR beta chain by its CDR3 amino acid sequence plus V-gene family, and excluded reads lacking a unique V-gene family. As a way to deal with suspected cross-contamination and a sequencing artifact, a later analysis dropped roughly 600 nucleotide sequences that were highly shared and had low generation probability. In a later analysis, a clonal expansion index for each public chain was calculated from normalized within-repertoire ranks of inferred template counts. In a later analysis, generation probabilities were computed using a VDJ recombination model fitted to out-of-frame rearrangements, and the results were checked against IGoR. A later analysis scored TCR-TCR, TCR-HLA and TCR-CMV co-occurrence with hypergeometric tests, applying a repertoire-size bias correction to TCR pairs. A later analysis estimated false discovery rates by permuting HLA or CMV assignments 20 times. In a later analysis, co-occurring TCRs were grouped using DBSCAN, with TCRdist sequence similarity added in when clustering inside HLA-allele-positive subsets. Co-occurrence clustering excluded repertoires with fewer than 30,000 or more than 120,000 public chains, plus five with anomalous nucleotide sharing. TCRdb limited this immuneACCESS table to in-frame rearrangements with V and J called. A share of clones is missing; checked studies link under half to unresolved V genes, and the rest is unexplained. That table gives V, J and clone size, and the DNA gave D and trimming. Here the sample has more than 150,000 clones; approximately 85% occur a single time. Around 1.6% of the sample belongs to the ten largest clones.

The cohort consisted of hundreds of healthy bone marrow donors. At the time of sampling, all cohort members were nominally healthy, though unrecorded immune exposures were likely present. The donor tested CMV seropositive, placing the donor among the roughly 300 seropositive members of the cohort. A peripheral blood sample was collected from each donor, and TCR beta sequencing was performed on peripheral blood mononuclear cells. The Qiagen DNeasy Blood Extraction Kit was used to extract genomic DNA from the blood cell samples. The chain is assembled from TRBV6-1 and TRBJ2-7, with 9 bases matching TRBD1. The origin of this receptor is a girl aged 5-17 years in good health and CMV-seropositive. The sample consisted of PBMCs. The CDR3 corresponds to CASGLDRGSYEQYF. The nucleotide sequence is TGTGCCAGCGGGCTTGACAGGGGGTCTTACGAGCAGTACTTC.